This T cell receptor beta chain was sequenced for a study of blood T cells in healthy people across ages. Together with a sample-barcoded 5' primer, a J-beta primer mix was included in a second PCR lasting about 6 to 12 cycles. TCRdb analysed the 5' RACE reads with MiXCR anew, one entry per CDR3 protein. The top ten clones hold more than 20% of a sample with 1,800,000 or so distinct CDR3 sequences, about two fifths of them seen once. J lost 12 bases, V lost 2 bases, and 3 bases had no gene match. This CDR3 contains 12 residues. Germline CDR1 reads SGHTA; CDR2 reads FQGTGA. This clonotype was detected a few times.

The chain couples TRBV7-3 to TRBJ1-2; 10 bases align to TRBD1. This sequence originates from a human donor in good health. Sequences were obtained from blood. CDR3 DNA: TGTGCCAGCAGCTTACACGGGACAGGGGACACCTTC. It is translated as CASSLHGTGDTF.